This is a list of T cell receptor beta chains from one sample in a study of shared clonotypes between healthy human individuals. This table comes from immunoSEQ multiplex PCR, and its TCRdb copy is limited to in-frame clones, with some not included. The table shows millions of clones, with approximately 95% occurring only once. The sequencing sample was made of naive CD4+ T cells sorted from blood. The receptors originated from a man in his late teens or twenties in good health. Both conserved end residues are part of each CDR3. The D gene is left open where the match is weak. The size field is filled for only some rows; it gives once, few, many or a size class.

size	V	J	D	CDR3	DNA
NA	TRBV11-2	TRBJ2-1	NA	CASSSRVDSYLINEQFF	TGTGCCAGCAGCTCTAGGGTTGACAGCTACCTAATCAATGAGCAGTTCTTC
NA	TRBV28	TRBJ2-4	NA	CASGGGTTAKNIQYF	TGTGCCAGCGGGGGTGGGACAACGGCCAAAAACATTCAGTACTTC
NA	TRBV5-4	TRBJ2-1	TRBD2	CASSLEGISGGSYNEQFF	TGTGCCAGCAGCTTGGAAGGGATTAGCGGGGGTTCGTACAATGAGCAGTTCTTC
NA	TRBV10-2	TRBJ2-7	TRBD1	CASKIIQGSSYEQYF	TGCGCCAGCAAGATTATACAGGGGAGCTCCTACGAGCAGTACTTC
NA	TRBV6-1	TRBJ1-3	NA	CASVTALGNTIYF	TGTGCCAGCGTGACTGCGTTGGGAAACACCATATATTTT
NA	TRBV5-1	TRBJ1-5	NA	CASSLEGRGNQPQHF	TGCGCCAGCAGCTTGGAGGGTAGGGGAAATCAGCCCCAGCATTTT
NA	TRBV7-2	TRBJ2-3	TRBD1	CASSARQGGSTDTQYF	TGTGCCAGCAGCGCACGACAGGGTGGGAGCACAGATACGCAGTATTTT
NA	TRBV14	TRBJ1-2	NA	CASSQDKSVGYTF	TGTGCCAGCAGCCAAGATAAGAGCGTGGGCTACACCTTC
NA	TRBV11-2	TRBJ2-7	NA	CASSLVGAGTPSYEQYF	TGTGCCAGCAGCTTAGTCGGGGCCGGGACTCCTTCCTACGAGCAGTACTTC
NA	TRBV4-3	TRBJ2-2	NA	CASSQDRVNPGELFF	TGCGCCAGCAGCCAAGATCGGGTTAACCCCGGGGAGCTGTTTTTT
NA	TRBV5-1	TRBJ2-3	TRBD1	CASSNPGGADTQYF	TGCGCCAGCAGCAACCCAGGGGGCGCGGATACGCAGTATTTT
NA	TRBV7-6	TRBJ1-3	NA	CASSPMGNSGNTIYF	TGTGCCAGCAGCCCCATGGGTAATTCTGGAAACACCATATATTTT
NA	TRBV5-8	TRBJ2-7	TRBD2	CASSVGLAGTYEQYF	TGTGCCAGCAGCGTGGGACTAGCGGGGACCTACGAGCAGTACTTC
NA	TRBV10-3	TRBJ2-7	NA	CAISQEGYEQYF	TGTGCCATCAGTCAGGAAGGCTACGAGCAGTACTTC
NA	TRBV7-9	TRBJ1-1	NA	CASSSPGPEAFF	TGTGCCAGCAGTTCACCGGGCCCGGAAGCTTTCTTT
once	TRBV5-1	TRBJ2-5	NA	CASSQEWGSGETQYF	TGCGCCAGCAGTCAGGAGTGGGGGTCGGGGGAGACCCAGTACTTC
NA	TRBV5-1	TRBJ2-3	NA	CASSLGQNTDTQYF	TGCGCCAGCAGCTTAGGCCAGAACACAGATACGCAGTATTTT
NA	TRBV27	TRBJ1-1	NA	CASSLWNSGGEAFF	TGTGCCAGCAGTTTATGGAACTCGGGGGGTGAAGCTTTCTTT
NA	TRBV5-1	TRBJ2-3	NA	CASSLGPREQYF	TGCGCCAGCAGCTTGGGTCCCAGGGAGCAGTATTTT
NA	TRBV27	TRBJ1-5	TRBD1	CASSLVHRGDQPQHF	TGTGCCAGCAGTTTGGTACACAGGGGAGATCAGCCCCAGCATTTT
NA	TRBV6-1	TRBJ2-4	NA	CASSESSRGDLAKNIQYF	TGTGCCAGCAGCGAAAGTTCGAGGGGGGACTTAGCCAAAAACATTCAGTACTTC
NA	TRBV2	TRBJ1-2	NA	CASRLGSHYGYTF	TGTGCCAGCAGACTCGGGTCCCATTATGGCTACACCTTC
NA	TRBV5-1	TRBJ1-3	NA	CASSLQGIDSGNTIYF	TGCGCCAGCAGCTTACAGGGTATTGACTCTGGAAACACCATATATTTT
NA	TRBV10-3	TRBJ2-5	NA	CAISGGIGETQYF	TGTGCCATCAGTGGAGGGATAGGGGAGACCCAGTACTTC
NA	TRBV2	TRBJ2-7	NA	CASTLDPPYEQYF	TGTGCCAGCACCCTGGACCCCCCCTACGAGCAGTACTTC